The 20 T cell receptor beta chains below were found in one sample sequenced in a study of graft-versus-host responses after intestinal transplantation. The repertoire was sequenced with immunoSEQ multiplex PCR; TCRdb's copy has only in-frame clones and lacks some. The data hold just over 95,000 clones, with roughly 92% observed a single time. These TCRs are of unknown antigen specificity. The sample here was unstimulated CD4+ T cells sorted from spleen or lymph node cells, taken before intestinal transplant. The receptors here all came from a human donor who received an intestinal transplant.

This clone came up once. V is TRBV7-9 and J is TRBJ2-3; 14 nucleotides agree with TRBD2. This CDR3 is 16 amino acids long. CDR1 is SEHNR, CDR2 FQNEAQ, per germline (reference sequence). V lost 1 base to trimming and J lost 4 bases; unmatched junction nucleotides: 1. This CDR3 reads CASSLGTSGGPDTQYF. DNA of the CDR3: TGTGCCAGCAGCTTAGGGACTAGCGGGGGGCCAGATACGCAGTATTTT.

The rearrangement links TRBV7-2 to TRBJ2-4; unclear D gene. V shed 5 bases and J shed 6 bases, with 8 bases lying between them. This CDR3 comprises 12 residues. Germline values: CDR1 SGHTA, CDR2 FQGNSA. CDR3 sequence: CASSQRGNIQYF. DNA for the CDR3: TGTGCCAGCAGCCAAAGAGGAAACATTCAGTACTTC.

The rearrangement uses TRBV13 and TRBJ2-1; 13 bases are shared with TRBD2. There are 15 residues in the CDR3. Trimming took 5 bases from V and 4 from J; bases not matched to a gene: 2. The germline V gene encodes CDR1 PRHDT and CDR2 FYEKMQ (reference sequence). The CDR3 region is CASSAGLAGYNEQFF. The CDR3 DNA is TGTGCCAGCAGCGCGGGACTAGCGGGGTACAATGAGCAGTTCTTC.

V gene TRBV28 combines with J gene TRBJ1-5; the match to TRBD1 covers 7 bases. V lost 6 bases and J lost 4; bases outside the gene matches: 3. This CDR3 is 13 amino acids long. Germline V gene data show CDR1 as MDHEN and CDR2 as SYDVKM. The CDR3 DNA follows: TGTGCCAGCAGAACGACAGGGAATCAGCCCCAGCATTTT. Residues: CASRTTGNQPQHF.

In its sample, this clone was seen once. This sequence joins TRBV6-5 and TRBJ2-5, with 10 nucleotides matching TRBD2. Germline V gene data show CDR1 as MNHEY and CDR2 as SVGAGI. The CDR3 is made up of 15 amino acids. The ends lost 5 bases at V and 3 bases at J; junction bases unmatched: 6. As DNA, the CDR3 is TGTGCCAGCAGTCTTACCGGGACTAGCGAAGAGACCCAGTACTTC. It translates to CASSLTGTSEETQYF.

V is TRBV9 and J is TRBJ2-7, with 15 bases that match TRBD2. The CDR3 sequence is 15 residues long. V was pared by 3 bases and J by 4 bases, with 2 bases of the junction left unmatched. Per the germline V gene, CDR1 is SGDLS and CDR2 is YYNGEE. CDR3 loop: CASSGGLAGGYEQYF. The CDR3 DNA follows: TGTGCCAGCAGCGGAGGACTAGCGGGAGGGTACGAGCAGTACTTC.

The chain is built from TRBV7-2 and TRBJ1-3; the match to TRBD1 covers 8 bases. The CDR3 totals 16 residues. V lost 6 bases and J lost 0; bases outside the gene matches: 7. Germline V gene sequence: CDR1 SGHTA, CDR2 FQGNSA. The CDR3 region has the DNA TGTGCCAGCAGTCGGAGGACAGGGCCCTCTGGAAACACCATATATTTT. It encodes CASSRRTGPSGNTIYF.

The chain links TRBV28 to TRBJ2-1; possible D gene TRBD1, 6 bases. The V gene's germline CDR1 is MDHEN and CDR2 SYDVKM. The CDR3 sequence is 14 residues long. Trimming shortened V by 4 bases and J by 8 bases, and 15 bases separated the two germline ends. Written as DNA, the CDR3 is TGTGCCAGCAGTTGGGGACACGGCACGGATGAGCAGTTCTTC. Translating gives CASSWGHGTDEQFF. The whole variable domain, filled in from reference TRBV28 and TRBJ2-1, reads DVKVTQSSRYLVKRTGEKVFLECVQDMDHENMFWYRQDPGLGLRLIYFSYDVKMKEKGDIPEGYSVSREKKERFSLILESASTNQTSMYLCASSWGHGTDEQFFGPGTRLTVL.

This clone was counted once. The rearrangement uses TRBV7-7 and TRBJ2-7, with no clear D. V was pared by 5 bases and J by 0 bases, with 14 bases between. CDR1 SSHAT and CDR2 FNYEAQ come from the germline V gene (reference sequence). This CDR3 comprises 15 residues. CDR3 DNA: TGTGCCAGCAGCCCTAGTGGCTTCTACTCCTACGAGCAGTACTTC. Translation: CASSPSGFYSYEQYF.

This rearrangement joins TRBV7-6 to TRBJ2-1; 7 positions match TRBD2. Germline CDR1 SGHVS, CDR2 FNYEAQ. The CDR3 spans 15 residues. Trimming at V came to 2 bases and at J to 2 bases, leaving 3 bases not matched to a gene. The CDR3 nucleotides are TGTGCCAGCAGCTTAACCGGGACTACCTACAATGAGCAGTTCTTC. This translates into CASSLTGTTYNEQFF.

V is TRBV5-1 and J is TRBJ2-7; 9 nucleotides align to TRBD2. Germline-derived CDR1 and CDR2 are SGHRS and YFSETQ. This CDR3 is built from 15 residues. The J segment lost 6 bases and the V segment lost 2 bases, leaving 9 bases of the junction unmatched. CDR3 DNA: TGCGCCAGCAGCTTTGGGACTAGCTGGGTTAGCGAGCAGTACTTC. It is translated as CASSFGTSWVSEQYF.

The V call is TRBV5-4, the J call TRBJ2-5; 10 positions match TRBD2. The length of the CDR3 is 16 residues. V was pared by 3 bases and J by 1 base, with 6 bases of the junction left unmatched. Germline V gene data show CDR1 as SGHNT and CDR2 as YYREEE (reference sequence). CDR3 protein: CASSSRTSGFQETQYF. The CDR3, as DNA: TGTGCCAGCAGCTCGCGGACTAGCGGCTTCCAAGAGACCCAGTACTTC.

This sequence joins TRBV27 and TRBJ1-3; D is undetermined. Trimming shortened V by 6 bases and J by 1 base, and 10 bases separated the two germline ends. The CDR3 is made up of 14 amino acids. CDR1 is MNHEY, CDR2 SMNVEV, per germline (reference sequence). The CDR3 spells CASRSRGSGNTIYF. The CDR3 region has the DNA TGTGCCAGCAGATCGAGAGGGTCTGGAAACACCATATATTTT.

This chain joins TRBV29-1 and TRBJ1-5; 7 nucleotides align to TRBD1. Trimming took 5 bases from V and 1 from J; bases not matched to a gene: 2. Germline CDR1 is SQVTM and CDR2 is ANQGSEA. This CDR3 is 13 amino acids long. The CDR3 DNA is TGCAGCGTTAGACAGGGCAGCAATCAGCCCCAGCATTTT. This encodes CSVRQGSNQPQHF.

This chain connects TRBV5-1 to TRBJ1-2, with 10 bases matching TRBD1. CDR3 length: 16 residues. The V segment lost 0 bases and the J segment 5 bases; nucleotides outside the gene matches: 7. The germline CDR1 and CDR2 sequences are SGHRS and YFSETQ. CDR3 DNA sequence: TGCGCCAGCAGCTTGGCCGGGGACAGGGGATTTTATGGCTACACCTTC. Translated, it gives CASSLAGDRGFYGYTF.

The V and J genes are TRBV12-5 and TRBJ1-5, with D maybe TRBD1 (6 bases). V dropped 5 bases and J dropped 0 bases, with 11 bases sitting between them. This CDR3 is 15 amino acids long. Germline CDR1 and CDR2: LGHNT and FRNRAP. The CDR3 DNA reads TGTGCTAGTGGTATTGGACAGTCTAGCAATCAGCCCCAGCATTTT. Encoded protein: CASGIGQSSNQPQHF. Supplemented by reference TRBV12-5 and TRBJ1-5, the full variable domain reads DARVTQTPRHKVTEMGQEVTMRCQPILGHNTVFWYRQTMMQGLELLAYFRNRAPLDDSGMPKDRFSAEMPDATLATLKIQPSEPRDSAVYFCASGIGQSSNQPQHFGDGTRLSIL.

V is TRBV7-2 and J is TRBJ2-5; 8 bases are shared with TRBD1. The CDR3 runs 14 residues. V lost 4 bases, J lost 5 bases, and 6 bases stayed unmatched. Germline V lookup: CDR1 SGHTA, CDR2 FQGNSA. CDR3 coding DNA: TGTGCCAGCAGCTCCCAGGGGGCTGGTGAGACCCAGTACTTC. Its protein product is CASSSQGAGETQYF.

The chain employs TRBV6-4 and TRBJ2-3; TRBD2 aligns across 10 bases. The CDR3 sequence is 15 residues long. Trimming took 6 bases from V and 4 from J; bases not matched to a gene: 7. From germline, CDR1 is MRHNA and CDR2 SNTAGT. This CDR3 is CASSLSGGAPDTQYF. In DNA, the CDR3 is TGTGCCAGCAGCCTAAGCGGGGGGGCGCCAGATACGCAGTATTTT.

The genes are TRBV19 and TRBJ1-6; D is uncertain. The germline V gene has CDR1 LNHDA and CDR2 SQIVND (reference sequence). The CDR3 loop spans 17 amino acids. V was pared by 6 bases and J by 6 bases, with 21 bases between. CDR3 sequence (DNA): TGTGCCAGTAGGATCTCTTGGCGGGCAGGTTTTAATTCACCCCTCCACTTT. Translation gives CASRISWRAGFNSPLHF.

The DNA of the CDR3 is TGTGCCAGCAGCTTCCAGGGGGCCTATGGCTACACCTTC. Translated, it gives CASSFQGAYGYTF. The chain carries TRBV11-2 and TRBJ1-2, with 8 bases lining up with TRBD1. The V gene's germline CDR1 is SGHAT and CDR2 FQNNGV. The J segment lost 4 bases and the V segment lost 3 bases, leaving 1 base of the junction unmatched. This CDR3 comprises 13 residues.